These T cell receptor beta chains were read from a single sample in a study of beta chain features in type 1 diabetes. Profiled with immunoSEQ multiplex PCR; TCRdb holds only in-frame clones, not every one. The sample holds more than 120,000 clones, about 12% seen once. The sample comprised central memory CD4+ T cells from blood. These receptors originate from a man younger than 35 with type 1 diabetes. Each CDR3 is given with its conserved first and last residue. Fields, in order: J gene, V gene, CDR3 protein.

>TRBJ2-5|TRBV5-4
CASSLLAGGQETQYF
>TRBJ2-5|TRBV21-1
CASSKGSIGETQYF
>TRBJ2-3|TRBV28
CASSLLDRGITDTQYF
>TRBJ2-3|TRBV7-2
CASSLVPQGGTDTQYF
>TRBJ1-2|TRBV18
CASSPGRGDGYTF
>TRBJ1-5|TRBV18
CASSSGGGASNQPQHF
>TRBJ2-6|TRBV28
CASRTGQGASGANVLTF
>TRBJ1-5|TRBV18
CASSRKADQPQHF
>TRBJ1-5|TRBV5-1
CASSLSPADSNQPQHF
>TRBJ2-2|TRBV5-4
CASSLVSSNTGELFF